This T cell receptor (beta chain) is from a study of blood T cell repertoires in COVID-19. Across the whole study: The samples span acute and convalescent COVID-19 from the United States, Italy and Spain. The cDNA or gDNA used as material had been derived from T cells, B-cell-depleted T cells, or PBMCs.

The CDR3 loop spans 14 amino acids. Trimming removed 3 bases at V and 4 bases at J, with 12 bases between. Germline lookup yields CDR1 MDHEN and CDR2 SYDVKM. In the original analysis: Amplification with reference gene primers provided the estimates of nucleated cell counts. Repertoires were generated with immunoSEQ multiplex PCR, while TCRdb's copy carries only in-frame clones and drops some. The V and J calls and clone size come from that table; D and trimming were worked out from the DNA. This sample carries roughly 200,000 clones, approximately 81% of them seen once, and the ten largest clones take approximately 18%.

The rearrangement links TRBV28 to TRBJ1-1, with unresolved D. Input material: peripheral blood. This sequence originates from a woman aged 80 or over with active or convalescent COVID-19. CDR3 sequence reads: CASSLMQITTEAFF. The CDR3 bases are TGTGCCAGCAGTTTGATGCAGATCACCACTGAAGCTTTCTTT.